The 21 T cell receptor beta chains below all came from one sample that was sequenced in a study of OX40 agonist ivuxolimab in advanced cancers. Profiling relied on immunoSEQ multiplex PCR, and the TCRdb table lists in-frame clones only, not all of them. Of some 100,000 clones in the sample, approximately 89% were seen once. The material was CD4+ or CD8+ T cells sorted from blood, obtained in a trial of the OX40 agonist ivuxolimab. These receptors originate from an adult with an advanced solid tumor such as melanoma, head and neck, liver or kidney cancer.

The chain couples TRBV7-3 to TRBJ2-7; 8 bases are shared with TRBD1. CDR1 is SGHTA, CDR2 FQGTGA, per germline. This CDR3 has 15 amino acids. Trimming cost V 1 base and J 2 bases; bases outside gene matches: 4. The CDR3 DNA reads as TGTGCCAGCAGCTTAAAGGGACAGGAGCCCTACGAGCAGTACTTC. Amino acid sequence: CASSLKGQEPYEQYF. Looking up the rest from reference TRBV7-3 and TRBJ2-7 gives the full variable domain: GAGVSQTPSNKVTEKGKYVELRCDPISGHTALYWYRQSLGQGPEFLIYFQGTGAADDSGLPNDRFFAVRPEGSVSTLKIQRTERGDSAVYLCASSLKGQEPYEQYFGPGTRLTVT.

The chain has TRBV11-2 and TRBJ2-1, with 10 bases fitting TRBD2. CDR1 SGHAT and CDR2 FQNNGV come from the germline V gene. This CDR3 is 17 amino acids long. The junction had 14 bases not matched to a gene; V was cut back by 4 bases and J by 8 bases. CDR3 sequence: CASSSGRIAGGRDEQFF. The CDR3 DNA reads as TGTGCCAGCAGCTCGGGTCGAATAGCGGGAGGAAGGGATGAGCAGTTCTTC.

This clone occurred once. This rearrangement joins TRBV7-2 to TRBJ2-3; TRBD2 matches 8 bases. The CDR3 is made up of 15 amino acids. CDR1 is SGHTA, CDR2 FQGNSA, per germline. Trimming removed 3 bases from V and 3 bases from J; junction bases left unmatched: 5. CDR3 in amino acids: CASSFVGTRTDTQYF. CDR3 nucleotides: TGTGCCAGCAGCTTCGTAGGGACTAGAACAGATACGCAGTATTTT.

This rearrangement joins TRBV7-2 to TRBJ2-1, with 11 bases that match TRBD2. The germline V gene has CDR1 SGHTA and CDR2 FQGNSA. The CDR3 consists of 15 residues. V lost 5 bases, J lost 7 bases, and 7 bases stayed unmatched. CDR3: CASSLTSGSKNEQFF. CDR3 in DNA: TGTGCCAGCAGCCTTACTAGCGGGAGTAAGAATGAGCAGTTCTTC.

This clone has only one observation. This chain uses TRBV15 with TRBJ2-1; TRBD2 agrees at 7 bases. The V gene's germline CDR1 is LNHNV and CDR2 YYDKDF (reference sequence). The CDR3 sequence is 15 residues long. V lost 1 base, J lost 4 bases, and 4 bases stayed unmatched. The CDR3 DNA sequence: TGTGCCACCAGCAGAGCTAGCGGAAGTTACAATGAGCAGTTCTTC. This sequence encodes CATSRASGSYNEQFF.

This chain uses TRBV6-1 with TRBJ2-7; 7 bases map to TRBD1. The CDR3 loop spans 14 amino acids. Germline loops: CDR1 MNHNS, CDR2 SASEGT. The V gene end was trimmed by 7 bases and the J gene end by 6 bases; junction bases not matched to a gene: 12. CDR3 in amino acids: CASNLDRARSEQYF. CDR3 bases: TGTGCCAGCAACTTAGACAGGGCAAGAAGCGAGCAGTACTTC.

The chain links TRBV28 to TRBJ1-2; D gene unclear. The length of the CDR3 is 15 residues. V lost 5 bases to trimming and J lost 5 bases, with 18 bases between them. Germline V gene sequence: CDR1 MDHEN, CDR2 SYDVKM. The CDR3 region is CASSLDSPRGYGYTF. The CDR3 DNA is TGTGCCAGCAGTCTAGATAGCCCGAGAGGGTATGGCTACACCTTC.

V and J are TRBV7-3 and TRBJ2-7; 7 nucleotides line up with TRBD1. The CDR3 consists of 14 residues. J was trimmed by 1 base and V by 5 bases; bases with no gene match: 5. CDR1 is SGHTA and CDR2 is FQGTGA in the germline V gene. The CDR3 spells CASSTGASSYEQYF. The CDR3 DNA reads TGTGCCAGCAGCACAGGGGCCAGTTCCTACGAGCAGTACTTC.

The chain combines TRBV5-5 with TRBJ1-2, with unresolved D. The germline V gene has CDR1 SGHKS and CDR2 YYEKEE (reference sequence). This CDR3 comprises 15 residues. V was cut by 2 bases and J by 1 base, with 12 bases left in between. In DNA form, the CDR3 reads TGTGCCAGCAGCTTAGAGGCGGGGTTTAACTATGGCTACACCTTC. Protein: CASSLEAGFNYGYTF.

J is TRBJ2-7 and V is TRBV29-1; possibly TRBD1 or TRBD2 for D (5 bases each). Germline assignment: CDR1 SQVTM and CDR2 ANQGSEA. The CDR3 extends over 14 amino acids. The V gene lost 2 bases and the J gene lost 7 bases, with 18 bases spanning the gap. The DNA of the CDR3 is TGCAGCGTTGAACCGGGACGGGCTTTGGGGGAGCAGTACTTC. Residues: CSVEPGRALGEQYF.

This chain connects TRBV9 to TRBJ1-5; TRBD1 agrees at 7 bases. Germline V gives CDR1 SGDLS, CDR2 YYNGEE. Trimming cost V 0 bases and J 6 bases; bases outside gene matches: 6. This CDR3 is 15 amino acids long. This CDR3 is CASSVGQGEGQPQHF. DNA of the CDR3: TGTGCCAGCAGCGTAGGTCAGGGGGAAGGTCAGCCCCAGCATTTT.

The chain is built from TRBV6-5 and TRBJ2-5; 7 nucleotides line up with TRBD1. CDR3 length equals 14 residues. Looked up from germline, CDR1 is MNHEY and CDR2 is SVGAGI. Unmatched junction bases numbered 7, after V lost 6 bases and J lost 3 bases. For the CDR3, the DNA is TGTGCCAGCAGGCTCCTCGGGACAGAAGAGACCCAGTACTTC. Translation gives CASRLLGTEETQYF.

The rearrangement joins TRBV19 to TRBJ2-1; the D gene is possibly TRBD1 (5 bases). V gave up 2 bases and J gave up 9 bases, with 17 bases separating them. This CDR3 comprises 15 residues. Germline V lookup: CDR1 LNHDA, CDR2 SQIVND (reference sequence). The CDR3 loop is CASSIRNPRRGEQFF. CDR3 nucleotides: TGTGCCAGTAGTATACGAAATCCTAGAAGGGGTGAGCAGTTCTTC.

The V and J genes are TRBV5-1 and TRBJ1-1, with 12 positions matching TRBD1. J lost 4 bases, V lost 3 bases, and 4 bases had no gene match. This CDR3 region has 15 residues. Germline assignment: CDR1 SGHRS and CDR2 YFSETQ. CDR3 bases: TGCGCCAGCAGCTGGGACAGGGGGCGCGGCACTGAAGCTTTCTTT. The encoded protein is CASSWDRGRGTEAFF.

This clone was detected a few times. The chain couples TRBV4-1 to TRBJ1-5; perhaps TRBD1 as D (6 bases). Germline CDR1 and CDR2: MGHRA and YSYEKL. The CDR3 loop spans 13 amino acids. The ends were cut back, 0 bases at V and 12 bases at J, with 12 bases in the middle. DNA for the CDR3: TGCGCCAGCAGCCAAGAAGGGCAGGGGATCCAGCATTTT. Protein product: CASSQEGQGIQHF.

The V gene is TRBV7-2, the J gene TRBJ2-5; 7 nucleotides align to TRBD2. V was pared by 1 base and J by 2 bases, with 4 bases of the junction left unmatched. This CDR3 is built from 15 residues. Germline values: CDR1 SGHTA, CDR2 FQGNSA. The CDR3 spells CASSLVGGTQETQYF. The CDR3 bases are TGTGCCAGCAGCTTAGTGGGGGGGACTCAAGAGACCCAGTACTTC. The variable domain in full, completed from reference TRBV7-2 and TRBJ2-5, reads GAGVSQSPSNKVTEKGKDVELRCDPISGHTALYWYRQSLGQGLEFLIYFQGNSAPDKSGLPSDRFSAERTGGSVSTLTIQRTQQEDSAVYLCASSLVGGTQETQYFGPGTRLLVL.

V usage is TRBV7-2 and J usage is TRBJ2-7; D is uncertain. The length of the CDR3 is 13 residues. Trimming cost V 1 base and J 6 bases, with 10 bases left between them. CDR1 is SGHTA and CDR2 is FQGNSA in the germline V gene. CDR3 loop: CASSLEARGEQYF. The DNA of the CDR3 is TGTGCCAGCAGCTTAGAGGCTCGCGGCGAGCAGTACTTC.

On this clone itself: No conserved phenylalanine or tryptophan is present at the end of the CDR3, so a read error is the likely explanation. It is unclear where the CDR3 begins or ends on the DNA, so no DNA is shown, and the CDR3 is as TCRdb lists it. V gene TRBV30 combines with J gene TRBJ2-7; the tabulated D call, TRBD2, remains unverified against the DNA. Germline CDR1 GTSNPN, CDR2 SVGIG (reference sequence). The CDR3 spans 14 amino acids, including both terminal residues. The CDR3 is CACPPGRGRGDVGY.

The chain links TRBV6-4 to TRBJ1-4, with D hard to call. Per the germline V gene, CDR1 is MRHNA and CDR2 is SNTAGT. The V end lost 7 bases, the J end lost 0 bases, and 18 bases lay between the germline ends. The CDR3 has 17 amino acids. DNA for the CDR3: TGTGCCAGCACCTCGGGAAACCGATTCCCAACTAATGAAAAACTGTTTTTT. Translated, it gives CASTSGNRFPTNEKLFF.

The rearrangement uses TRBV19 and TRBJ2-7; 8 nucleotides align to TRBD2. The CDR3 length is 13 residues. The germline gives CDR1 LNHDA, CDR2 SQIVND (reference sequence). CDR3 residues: CASQAGDRYEQYF. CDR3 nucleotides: TGTGCTAGTCAAGCGGGAGATCGATACGAGCAGTACTTC.

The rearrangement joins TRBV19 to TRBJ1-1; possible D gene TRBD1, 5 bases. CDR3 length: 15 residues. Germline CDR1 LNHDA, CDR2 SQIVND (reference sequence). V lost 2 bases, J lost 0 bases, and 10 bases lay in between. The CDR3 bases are TGTGCCAGTAGTATACTCGACAGACTGAACACTGAAGCTTTCTTT. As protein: CASSILDRLNTEAFF. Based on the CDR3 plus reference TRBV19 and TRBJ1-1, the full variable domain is DGGITQSPKYLFRKEGQNVTLSCEQNLNHDAMYWYRQDPGQGLRLIYYSQIVNDFQKGDIAEGYSVSREKKESFPLTVTSAQKNPTAFYLCASSILDRLNTEAFFGQGTRLTVV.